This T cell receptor (beta chain) was recovered during a study of T cell responses to AZD1222 COVID-19 vaccine. Study conclusions and caveats: Breadth and depth of Spike-specific TCRs rose after two AZD1222 doses. Most donors were white British and more were female, and clonal diversity was possibly underestimated. Reports say nearly half of spike-specific TCRs go after unmutated variant regions.

With respect to this clone: Its target is not known.

Trimming took 6 bases from V and 0 from J, leaving 8 bases between them. Germline loops: CDR1 ENHRY, CDR2 SYGVKD. This CDR3 contains 13 residues. Clones were sequenced by immunoSEQ multiplex PCR, and TCRdb holds only the in-frame ones, with some missing. Here the sample spans fewer than 120,000 clones, around 93% being singletons. Pooled samples include second doses given at about 4 or 12 weeks. This chain connects TRBV10-3 to TRBJ1-1, with D unresolved. This clonotype originated in an adult who received the AZD1222 COVID-19 vaccine. The specimen was peripheral blood, collected 28 days after the second AZD1222 dose. The CDR3 spells CAIRADLNTEAFF. The CDR3, as DNA: TGTGCCATCAGGGCCGATTTGAACACTGAAGCTTTCTTT.